Shown below are 5 T cell receptor beta chains from a single sample sequenced in a study of cytomegalovirus exposure and HLA in healthy donors. Researchers ran the PCR with 60 Vbeta and 13 Jbeta primers. Sequencing was performed with immunoSEQ multiplex PCR; in TCRdb, only in-frame clones are kept and a portion is missing. The repertoire holds over 150,000 clones, with 75% to 90% as singletons. Sequenced: PBMCs. Receptors were obtained from a man aged 30-40 years in good health and CMV-seronegative.

This clone showed up just once. The V call is TRBV27, the J call TRBJ2-1, with D unresolved. There are 14 residues in the CDR3. Germline values: CDR1 MNHEY, CDR2 SMNVEV (reference sequence). Between the trimmed V and J ends, which lost 2 bases and 6 bases, there was a span of 11 bases. The chain's CDR3 is CASSLHLVPNEQFF. For the CDR3, the DNA is TGTGCCAGCAGTTTACATTTAGTCCCCAATGAGCAGTTCTTC.

V and J are TRBV2 and TRBJ1-1, with D perhaps TRBD1 (5 bases). The CDR3 totals 13 residues. Germline-derived CDR1 and CDR2 are SNHLY and FYNNEI. V shed 10 bases and J shed 0 bases, with 12 bases lying between them. The CDR3 is CATIPRVNTEAFF. The CDR3 DNA reads TGTGCCACCATACCCAGGGTGAACACTGAAGCTTTCTTT.

As for this clone: Germline and junction disagree at one end, which may indicate a read error. V is TRBV7-9 and J is TRBJ2-1; 8 nucleotides agree with TRBD1. This CDR3 comprises 16 residues. The germline V gene has CDR1 SEHNR and CDR2 FQNEAQ (reference sequence). The CDR3 nucleotides read TGTTCCAGCAGCCTTCAGACGACAGGGGTGGATAATGAGCAGTTCTTC. This gives the protein CSSSLQTTGVDNEQFF.

The chain has TRBV28 and TRBJ1-1, with D tentatively TRBD1 (6 bases). The CDR3 covers 13 residues. Looked up from germline, CDR1 is MDHEN and CDR2 is SYDVKM. Trimming left V 6 bases short and J 8 bases short, with 16 bases between. The CDR3 DNA reads TGTGCCAGCAGAAAGTTAAGGGGGACCGAAGCTTTCTTT. Translation: CASRKLRGTEAFF.

The chain is built from TRBV4-3 and TRBJ2-7; D gene uncertain. Looked up from germline, CDR1 is LGHNA and CDR2 is YSLEER. This CDR3 comprises 15 residues. V lost 4 bases, J lost 2 bases, and 15 bases lay in between. The CDR3 spells CASSPRISSAYEQYF. CDR3 in DNA: TGCGCCAGCAGCCCTAGGATTTCAAGCGCCTACGAGCAGTACTTC.